The clone carrying this T cell receptor (beta chain) appeared a single time. What it binds is unknown. Sequencing was performed with immunoSEQ multiplex PCR; in TCRdb, only in-frame clones are kept and a portion is missing. The data hold some 140,000 clones, with less than 95% observed a single time. Germline V gene sequence: CDR1 MNHNY, CDR2 SVGAGI (reference sequence). Trimming removed 8 bases from V and 0 bases from J, with 14 bases in between. The CDR3 runs 14 residues. This record comes from a study of cytotoxic CD8 clonotypes in ibrutinib-treated CLL. Across the study: The patients comprised roughly 10 relapsed/refractory and around 16 treatment-naive cases, under 18 IGHV unmutated. Timing of response sample collection was a median around 13 months after treatment start, with a range of 6 to 36. Broader study findings: Sampling times, which were not matched between the groups, differed between sustained-remission patients and progressing patients.

The specimen comprised PBMCs, sampled after 12 months of ibrutinib treatment. This clonotype was sampled from a human donor with chronic lymphocytic leukemia. This chain joins TRBV6-6 and TRBJ2-7; the D is unclear. The CDR3 loop reads CASLIGDSSYEQYF. CDR3 bases: TGTGCCAGCCTAATCGGTGACTCCTCCTACGAGCAGTACTTC.